Following are 3 T cell receptor beta chains from one sample sequenced in a study of blood T cell repertoires in COVID-19 (TCRdb year 2020). The library came from the immunoSEQ multiplex PCR assay. TCRdb retrieved this table from immuneACCESS and kept in-frame rearrangements only. Not all clones are present; in checked studies, unresolved V genes account for under half, and no reason is known for the remainder. Within this sample are approximately 100,000 clones, with 80% to 90% of them counted one time only. The ten largest make up about 9.4% of the sample. Sequencing was carried out using peripheral blood. These receptors all come from a human donor in a cohort sampled during active COVID-19.

J is TRBJ1-3 and V is TRBV4-3, with unresolved D. Looked up from germline, CDR1 is LGHNA and CDR2 is YSLEER. Trimming took 0 bases from V and 0 from J, leaving 6 bases between them. The CDR3 is made up of 15 amino acids. The CDR3 sequence: CASSQDPGSGNTIYF. In nucleotides, the CDR3 is TGCGCCAGCAGCCAAGATCCCGGCTCTGGAAACACCATATATTTT.

The chain joins TRBV29-1 to TRBJ1-4; TRBD1 matches at 7 bases. Germline V gene data show CDR1 as SQVTM and CDR2 as ANQGSEA. The CDR3 length is 12 residues. V lost 6 bases and J lost 2; bases outside the gene matches: 0. CDR3 in amino acids: CSVTGTNEKLFF. The CDR3 DNA reads TGCAGCGTGACAGGGACTAATGAAAAACTGTTTTTT.

The chain has TRBV7-8 and TRBJ1-5; the D gene is possibly TRBD1 (5 bases). This CDR3 comprises 16 residues. Germline V gene data show CDR1 as SGHVS and CDR2 as FQNEAQ. Deletions cut 2 bases from V and 2 bases from J, with 13 bases between. The CDR3 sequence: CASSLRGEWGNQPQHF. CDR3 DNA sequence: TGTGCCAGCAGCTTACGGGGGGAATGGGGCAATCAGCCCCAGCATTTT.